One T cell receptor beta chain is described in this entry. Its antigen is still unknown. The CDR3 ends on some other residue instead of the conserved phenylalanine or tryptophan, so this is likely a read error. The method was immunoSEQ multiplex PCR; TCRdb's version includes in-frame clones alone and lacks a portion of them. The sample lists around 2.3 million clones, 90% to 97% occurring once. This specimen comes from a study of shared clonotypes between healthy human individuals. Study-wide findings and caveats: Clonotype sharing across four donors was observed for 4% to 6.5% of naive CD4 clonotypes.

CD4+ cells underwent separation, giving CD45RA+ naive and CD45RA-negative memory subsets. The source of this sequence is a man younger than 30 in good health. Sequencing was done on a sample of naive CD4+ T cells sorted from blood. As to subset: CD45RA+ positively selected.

CDR3 coding DNA: TGTGCCAGCAGCTTATTCACGGAAGCTGGAAACATTCAGTACCTC. Encoded protein: CASSLFTEAGNIQYL. The rearrangement links TRBV11-2 to TRBJ2-4; no definite D call. Germline values: CDR1 SGHAT, CDR2 FQNNGV. V shed 2 bases and J shed 6 bases, with 14 bases lying between them. This CDR3 spans 15 amino acids.